The sequence of this T cell receptor (beta chain) was determined in a study of T cell repertoires in cytomegalovirus infection. Whole-study context: An indication of both CMV infection and matching HLA type came from public TCR beta signatures.

This clonotype was seen ten or more times. What it binds is not known. From the reads, TCRdb called clonotypes with MiXCR, one entry per CDR3 protein. This table has a few hundred thousand distinct CDR3 sequences, roughly a sixth appearing once. Overall study results and limits: The study found HLA-C-restricted CMV-specific TCR beta clonotypes dominating the ex vivo response. Adding up the frequency of public TCR beta families identified people who carried CMV plus the relevant HLA.

This TCR was sampled from a human donor in good health (CMV status not recorded). Some clones in this sample may be carry-over from other donors' samples. Specimen: PBMCs.

In DNA, the CDR3 is TGTGCCAGCAGCCAAGACGACCTTTGGCAAGAGACCCAGTACTTC. It yields the protein CASSQDDLWQETQYF. The chain recombines TRBV4-2 with TRBJ2-5; D uncertain. This CDR3 is 15 amino acids long. CDR1 and CDR2 from the germline V gene are LGHNA and YNFKEQ. The V end lost 0 bases, the J end lost 2 bases, and 10 bases lay between the germline ends.